This T cell receptor (beta chain) was found in a study of blood T cell repertoires in COVID-19. Study at large: Sources were T cells, B-cell-depleted T cells, or PBMCs; the material itself was cDNA or gDNA.

The data were produced by immunoSEQ multiplex PCR, yet TCRdb's version contains in-frame clones alone and is incomplete. The sample holds approximately 82,000 clones, almost 95% seen once. Germline loops: CDR1 SGHDT, CDR2 YYEEEE. V gave up 5 bases and J gave up 5 bases, with 7 bases separating them. The CDR3 is 12 residues long. The specimen was peripheral blood. This rearrangement joins TRBV5-6 to TRBJ1-4; D unresolved. This receptor was taken from a woman aged 55-75 years with active COVID-19. DNA for the CDR3: TGTGCCAGCAGTATTCAGAATGAAAAACTGTTTTTT. As protein: CASSIQNEKLFF.